Below, 27 T cell receptor beta chains from the same sample are listed, as sequenced in a study of blood T cell repertoires in COVID-19. Sequencing was performed with immunoSEQ multiplex PCR; in TCRdb, only in-frame clones are kept and a portion is missing. The profile shows 340,000 or so clones, roughly 84% of them singletons. The sequencing sample was made of peripheral blood. The source is a man aged 50-59 years with active or convalescent COVID-19.

A few counts support this clone. The chain couples TRBV30 to TRBJ2-7; D possibly corresponds to TRBD1 (6 bases). Germline loops: CDR1 GTSNPN, CDR2 SVGIG (reference sequence). Trimming stripped 7 bases from V and 3 bases from J, with 16 bases between. CDR3 size: 13 residues. CDR3 bases: TGTGCCTCTGGACAGAGAAATTACTACGAGCAGTACTTC. Translating gives CASGQRNYYEQYF.

This clone has only one observation. The genes are TRBV28 and TRBJ1-2; D unresolved. The V and J ends lost 8 bases and 2 bases respectively, with 15 bases between them. Germline CDR1 reads MDHEN; CDR2 reads SYDVKM. The length of the CDR3 is 14 residues. CDR3 DNA: TGTGCCAGCCGAACCCTAGGAGAGAACTATGGCTACACCTTC. The encoded protein is CASRTLGENYGYTF.

The chain has TRBV4-3 and TRBJ1-1; the D is unclear. Germline CDR1 and CDR2: LGHNA and YSLEER. The length of the CDR3 is 14 residues. The germline V and J ends were trimmed by 4 bases and 5 bases, with 14 bases remaining between them. In DNA, the CDR3 is TGCGCCAGCAGCCCGGACGGTGAGGGAACTGAAGCTTTCTTT. Translated: CASSPDGEGTEAFF.

The chain uses TRBV7-2 and TRBJ1-6; TRBD1 might be the D (5 bases). Trimming took off 5 bases at V and 4 bases at J, with 12 bases between the two ends. Germline CDR1 and CDR2: SGHTA and FQGNSA. This CDR3 spans 15 amino acids. CDR3 loop: CASSTPDRYNSPLHF. In nucleotides, the CDR3 is TGTGCCAGCAGCACACCCGACAGATATAATTCACCCCTCCACTTT.

The chain combines TRBV2 with TRBJ2-5; 9 positions match TRBD1. From germline, CDR1 is SNHLY and CDR2 FYNNEI. CDR3 size: 15 residues. The V gene end was trimmed by 6 bases and the J gene end by 7 bases; junction bases not matched to a gene: 12. CDR3 coding DNA: TGTGCCAGCAGGCCCCGGACAGGGGCTATGGGGACCCAGTACTTC. Amino acids: CASRPRTGAMGTQYF.

The V and J genes are TRBV6-5 and TRBJ2-6; no clear D. Germline loops: CDR1 MNHEY, CDR2 SVGAGI. V was pared by 10 bases and J by 0 bases, with 4 bases between. CDR3 size: 12 residues. CDR3 nucleotide sequence: TGTGCCACCAACTCTGGGGCCAACGTCCTGACTTTC. Translating it yields CATNSGANVLTF.

Of note for this clone: The same CDR3 is also encoded by other DNA sequences in this sample. The chain is built from TRBV6-6 and TRBJ1-5, with a weak D call TRBD1 (5 bases). Trimming shortened V by 7 bases and J by 0 bases, and 13 bases separated the two germline ends. This CDR3 has 15 amino acids. CDR1 is MNHNY and CDR2 is SVGAGI in the germline V gene (reference sequence). The CDR3 sequence: CASTVDSYSNQPQHF. CDR3 in DNA: TGTGCCAGCACCGTAGACAGCTATAGCAATCAGCCCCAGCATTTT.

This chain links TRBV7-2 with TRBJ1-5; possibly TRBD1 for D (5 bases). This CDR3 region has 15 residues. V shed 1 base and J shed 8 bases, with 15 bases lying between them. The germline V gene has CDR1 SGHTA and CDR2 FQGNSA. Written as DNA, the CDR3 is TGTGCCAGCAGCTTAGAATGGGGGGATAGTGAGCCCCAGCATTTT. This gives the protein CASSLEWGDSEPQHF.

The J gene is TRBJ2-1, the V gene TRBV6-5, with 7 bases lining up with TRBD2. This CDR3 contains 16 residues. The ends lost 0 bases at V and 6 bases at J; junction bases unmatched: 8. The germline gives CDR1 MNHEY, CDR2 SVGAGI. The CDR3 coding sequence is TGTGCCAGCAGTTACTCGGTCTGGCGGGAGAGCAATGAGCAGTTCTTC. Its protein is CASSYSVWRESNEQFF.

This chain links TRBV9 with TRBJ1-1, with a weak D call TRBD1 (6 bases). V was trimmed by 2 bases and J by 5 bases, leaving 10 bases between them. CDR1 and CDR2 (germline): SGDLS, YYNGEE. CDR3 length: 13 residues. In DNA, the CDR3 is TGTGCCAGCAGCGTTACAGGGAGAACTGAAGCTTTCTTT. This codes for CASSVTGRTEAFF.

This CDR3 reads CASGLMAGGELFF. The CDR3 nucleotides are TGTGCCAGCGGTCTCATGGCGGGCGGGGAGCTGTTTTTT. The chain is built from TRBV2 and TRBJ2-2; D possibly corresponds to TRBD2 (5 bases). Trimming removed 8 bases from V and 7 bases from J, with 14 bases in between. From germline, CDR1 is SNHLY and CDR2 FYNNEI. CDR3 length equals 13 residues.

The CDR3 protein is CASSYRGRGYGYTF. CDR3 in DNA: TGTGCCAGCAGTTACAGGGGTAGGGGCTATGGCTACACCTTC. The chain recombines TRBV27 with TRBJ1-2, with 7 bases lining up with TRBD1. V was clipped by 4 bases and J by 4 bases; unmatched bases: 6. CDR3 length: 14 amino acids. Germline V gene lookup returns CDR1 MNHEY and CDR2 SMNVEV (reference sequence).

V gene TRBV16 combines with J gene TRBJ1-2; D possibly corresponds to TRBD1 (6 bases). This CDR3 is built from 15 residues. V was cut by 2 bases and J by 1 base, with 11 bases left in between. Germline CDR1 KGHSY, CDR2 FQNENV. The chain's CDR3 is CASSQSRGLNYGYTF. CDR3 nucleotide sequence: TGTGCCAGCAGCCAAAGCAGGGGCCTTAACTATGGCTACACCTTC.

The chain joins TRBV21-1 to TRBJ2-7; TRBD1, the table's D call, lacks a check against the DNA. TRBV21-1 is classified as a pseudogene. The CDR3 runs 16 residues. The chain's CDR3 is CASSGHRGLISYEQYF. DNA for the CDR3: TGTGCCAGCAGCGGACACAGGGGGCTGATCTCCTACGAGCAGTACTTC.

V and J are TRBV28 and TRBJ2-7; weak D call: TRBD1 (6 bases). Trimming stripped 6 bases from V and 4 bases from J, with 22 bases between. Looked up from germline, CDR1 is MDHEN and CDR2 is SYDVKM. The CDR3 is 16 residues long. CDR3 protein: CASRQHPGHIIYEQYF. Here the CDR3 DNA reads TGTGCCAGCAGACAACACCCGGGACATATAATATACGAGCAGTACTTC. The full variable domain, rest sourced from reference TRBV28 and TRBJ2-7, is DVKVTQSSRYLVKRTGEKVFLECVQDMDHENMFWYRQDPGLGLRLIYFSYDVKMKEKGDIPEGYSVSREKKERFSLILESASTNQTSMYLCASRQHPGHIIYEQYFGPGTRLTVT.

This chain joins TRBV7-9 and TRBJ2-7; 10 bases fit TRBD2. Trimming cost V 8 bases and J 3 bases; bases outside gene matches: 19. CDR3 size: 18 residues. The V gene's germline CDR1 is SEHNR and CDR2 FQNEAQ (reference sequence). CDR3 sequence: CASVPWASGSQTRYEQYF. The DNA of the CDR3 is TGTGCCAGCGTCCCGTGGGCTAGCGGGAGTCAAACCCGCTACGAGCAGTACTTC. Together with reference TRBV7-9 and TRBJ2-7, the CDR3 gives the full variable domain: DTGVSQNPRHKITKRGQNVTFRCDPISEHNRLYWYRQTLGQGPEFLTYFQNEAQLEKSRLLSDRFSAERPKGSFSTLEIQRTEQGDSAMYLCASVPWASGSQTRYEQYFGPGTRLTVT.

This chain connects TRBV6-5 to TRBJ2-7, with 11 positions matching TRBD1. The CDR3 runs 13 residues. Germline lookup yields CDR1 MNHEY and CDR2 SVGAGI. V was clipped by 8 bases and J by 5 bases; unmatched bases: 5. CDR3 coding DNA: TGTGCCAGCTTCGGACAGGGGGCGGACGAGCAGTACTTC. This gives the protein CASFGQGADEQYF.

The table lists this clone with a count of one. The rearrangement links TRBV9 to TRBJ2-5; possibly TRBD2 for D (6 bases). The CDR3 spans 14 residues. Germline V CDR1 and CDR2: SGDLS, YYNGEE. V was trimmed by 4 bases and J by 5 bases, leaving 15 bases between them. The CDR3: CASSRDLSGETQYF. CDR3 nucleotides: TGTGCCAGCAGCCGGGACTTATCAGGGGAGACCCAGTACTTC.

The chain couples TRBV10-1 to TRBJ2-3; 7 bases match TRBD2. Losses at the gene ends were 7 bases for V and 3 bases for J; bases not matched to a gene: 4. The CDR3 consists of 13 residues. Germline CDR1 is WNHNN and CDR2 is SYGVQD (reference sequence). The DNA of the CDR3 is TGCGCCAGCAACGGCGGGAGTACAGATACGCAGTATTTT. Amino acids: CASNGGSTDTQYF.

The rearrangement uses TRBV7-8 and TRBJ2-1; D is possibly TRBD2 (5 bases). Germline V gene sequence: CDR1 SGHVS, CDR2 FQNEAQ. This CDR3 is built from 14 residues. The germline V and J ends were trimmed by 2 bases and 12 bases, with 17 bases remaining between them. The CDR3 is CASSLRADAGVQFF. The CDR3 nucleotides read TGTGCCAGCAGCTTACGGGCAGATGCCGGGGTGCAGTTCTTC.

The chain recombines TRBV7-9 with TRBJ1-6; no reliable D call. Germline V gives CDR1 SEHNR, CDR2 FQNEAQ (reference sequence). V lost 2 bases to trimming and J lost 10 bases, with 12 bases between them. There are 14 residues in the CDR3. The CDR3 coding sequence is TGTGCCAGCAGCTTAAGCGGGCACGGGTCACCCCTCCACTTT. This codes for CASSLSGHGSPLHF. Combining the CDR3 with reference TRBV7-9 and TRBJ1-6 gives the whole variable domain DTGVSQNPRHKITKRGQNVTFRCDPISEHNRLYWYRQTLGQGPEFLTYFQNEAQLEKSRLLSDRFSAERPKGSFSTLEIQRTEQGDSAMYLCASSLSGHGSPLHFGNGTRLTVT.

This chain connects TRBV5-1 to TRBJ2-3; TRBD2 aligns across 8 bases. Trimming took 7 bases from V and 4 from J; bases not matched to a gene: 11. The CDR3 length is 15 residues. CDR1 and CDR2 (germline): SGHRS, YFSETQ. The CDR3 DNA reads as TGCGCCAGCTGTCGGGAGGGCCCAAGTTCAGATACGCAGTATTTT. Residues: CASCREGPSSDTQYF.

The chain carries TRBV30 and TRBJ2-7; TRBD2 is a possible D gene (6 bases). Germline CDR1 is GTSNPN and CDR2 is SVGIG (reference sequence). V lost 0 bases, J lost 10 bases, and 13 bases lay in between. CDR3 length: 12 residues. The CDR3 loop is CAWSVLSGSQYF. CDR3 DNA sequence: TGTGCCTGGAGTGTACTAAGCGGGTCCCAGTACTTC.

V and J are TRBV9 and TRBJ1-6; D gene uncertain. The germline V and J ends were trimmed by 4 bases and 7 bases, with 15 bases remaining between them. The germline V gene encodes CDR1 SGDLS and CDR2 YYNGEE. CDR3 size: 15 residues. Here the CDR3 DNA reads TGTGCCAGCAGCCCGAGGTCCATCGGAAATTCACCCCTCCACTTT. It specifies CASSPRSIGNSPLHF.

The CDR3 region is CASSQRDRLYEQYF. The CDR3 DNA reads as TGTGCCAGCAGTCAAAGGGACAGACTCTACGAGCAGTACTTC. This rearrangement joins TRBV28 to TRBJ2-7, with 7 bases matching TRBD1. There are 14 residues in the CDR3. Looked up from germline, CDR1 is MDHEN and CDR2 is SYDVKM. V shed 5 bases, J shed 3 bases, and the junction held 7 bases outside the gene matches.

V and J are TRBV19 and TRBJ1-2; 7 positions agree with TRBD1. CDR1 LNHDA and CDR2 SQIVND come from the germline V gene (reference sequence). This CDR3 is 16 amino acids long. The J segment lost 4 bases and the V segment lost 5 bases, leaving 13 bases of the junction unmatched. CDR3 amino acids: CASSQFTGERAYGYTF. CDR3 nucleotides: TGTGCCAGTAGTCAATTCACAGGGGAAAGGGCCTATGGCTACACCTTC.

This clone showed up just a few times. The chain couples TRBV3-1 (or the pseudogene TRBV3-2) to TRBJ1-1; unclear D gene. From germline, CDR1 is LGHDT and CDR2 YNNKEL (reference sequence). V lost 7 bases and J 4 bases, leaving 13 bases between the germline ends. The CDR3 extends over 13 amino acids. CDR3: CASTFRGGTEAFF. The CDR3 coding sequence is TGTGCCAGCACCTTCCGGGGTGGCACTGAAGCTTTCTTT.